This T cell receptor beta chain emerged from a study of cytomegalovirus exposure and HLA in healthy donors. Study results and limitations: Certain indistinguishable V segments, among them TRBV6-2 and TRBV6-3, were excluded. Later analysis placed DRB1 highest and HLA-C lowest in TCR association rates, which differed by HLA locus.

The ends were cut back, 6 bases at V and 1 base at J, with 12 bases in the middle. Germline V lookup: CDR1 MNHEY, CDR2 SMNVEV (reference sequence). The CDR3 runs to 14 residues. Notes on this clone: As yet, its antigen is unknown.

A multiplex PCR was run with 60 Vbeta primers and 13 Jbeta primers. Clones were read by immunoSEQ multiplex PCR, and TCRdb kept only the in-frame ones, dropping some. Found here are 98,000 or so clones, approximately 80% of them singletons; the top ten hold 1.5% to 2%. This clonotype was obtained from a woman aged 40 to 49 in good health and CMV-seronegative. Sequencing used PBMCs. The V call is TRBV27, the J call TRBJ1-1; D is perhaps TRBD1 (6 bases). The CDR3 is CASRLGHANTEAFF. The DNA of the CDR3 is TGTGCCAGCAGACTGGGACATGCGAACACTGAAGCTTTCTTT.